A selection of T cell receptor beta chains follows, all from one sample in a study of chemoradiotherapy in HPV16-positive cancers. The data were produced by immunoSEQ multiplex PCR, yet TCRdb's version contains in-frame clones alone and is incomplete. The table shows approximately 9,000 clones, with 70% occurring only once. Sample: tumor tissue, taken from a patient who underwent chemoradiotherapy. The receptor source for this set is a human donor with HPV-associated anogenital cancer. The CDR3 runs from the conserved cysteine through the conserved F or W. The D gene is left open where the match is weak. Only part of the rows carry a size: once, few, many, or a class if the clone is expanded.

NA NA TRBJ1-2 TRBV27 CASSERATYGYTF TGTGCCAGCAGCGAAAGAGCTACTTATGGCTACACCTTC
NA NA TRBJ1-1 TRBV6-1 CASSMNRVVRTEAFF TGTGCCAGCAGTATGAACAGGGTAGTAAGGACTGAAGCTTTCTTT
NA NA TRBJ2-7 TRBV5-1 CASSLDATYEQYF TGCGCCAGCAGCTTGGATGCTACCTACGAGCAGTACTTC
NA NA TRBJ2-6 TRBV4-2 CASSSTGTYSSGANVLTF TGTGCCAGCAGCTCGACCGGGACCTACAGCTCTGGGGCCAACGTCCTGACTTTC
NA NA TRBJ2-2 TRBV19 CASIAAGGNTGELFF TGTGCCAGTATTGCAGCTGGGGGAAACACCGGGGAGCTGTTTTTT
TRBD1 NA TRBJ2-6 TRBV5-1 CASSSTGGPGANVLTF TGCGCCAGCAGCTCAACAGGGGGTCCTGGGGCCAACGTCCTGACTTTC
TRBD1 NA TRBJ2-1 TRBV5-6 CASRFPLGTGRNEQFF TGTGCCAGCAGGTTCCCTCTAGGGACAGGGCGGAATGAGCAGTTCTTC
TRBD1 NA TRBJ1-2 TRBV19 CASSMGQGLTNYGYTF TGTGCCAGTAGTATGGGACAGGGCCTTACTAACTATGGCTACACCTTC
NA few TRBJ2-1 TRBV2 CASRRESGAYNEQFF TGTGCCAGCAGGCGGGAGTCAGGGGCCTACAATGAGCAGTTCTTC
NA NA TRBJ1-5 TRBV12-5 CASGPRTDFSNQPQHF TGTGCTAGTGGTCCGCGGACAGATTTTAGCAATCAGCCCCAGCATTTT
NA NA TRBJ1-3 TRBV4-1 CASSQIGHTIYF TGCGCCAGCAGCCAAATCGGCCACACCATATATTTT
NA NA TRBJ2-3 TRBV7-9 CASSLGTQKLSDTQYF TGTGCCAGCAGCTTAGGAACACAGAAGTTATCAGATACGCAGTATTTT